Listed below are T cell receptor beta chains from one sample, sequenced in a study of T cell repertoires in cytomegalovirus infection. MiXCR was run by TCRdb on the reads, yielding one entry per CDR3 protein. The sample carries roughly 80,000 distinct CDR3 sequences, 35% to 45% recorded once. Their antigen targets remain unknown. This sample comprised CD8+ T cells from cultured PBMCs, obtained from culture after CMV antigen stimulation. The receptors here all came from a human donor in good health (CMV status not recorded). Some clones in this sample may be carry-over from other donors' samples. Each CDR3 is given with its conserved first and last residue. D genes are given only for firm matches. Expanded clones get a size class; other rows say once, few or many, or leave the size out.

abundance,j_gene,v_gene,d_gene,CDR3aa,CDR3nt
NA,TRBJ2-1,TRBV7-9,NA,CASSFGTTFEQFF,TGTGCCAGCAGCTTTGGGACGACCTTTGAGCAGTTCTTC
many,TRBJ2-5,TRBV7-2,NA,CASSLALVPETQYF,TGTGCCAGCAGCTTAGCGTTGGTCCCCGAGACCCAGTACTTC
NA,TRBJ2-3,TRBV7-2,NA,CASSLSDTFLGDTQYF,TGTGCCAGCAGCTTATCGGACACTTTTCTCGGAGATACGCAGTATTTT
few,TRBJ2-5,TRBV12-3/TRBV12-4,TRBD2,CASSQTSGGFGETQYF,TGTGCCAGCAGCCAGACTAGCGGGGGGTTCGGAGAGACCCAGTACTTC
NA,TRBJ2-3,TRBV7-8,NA,CASSSNPRAVDTQYF,TGTGCCAGCAGCTCGAACCCAAGAGCAGTAGATACGCAGTATTTT
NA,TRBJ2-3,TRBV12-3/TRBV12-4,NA,CASRIDSTDTQYF,TGTGCCAGCAGGATCGACAGCACAGATACGCAGTATTTT
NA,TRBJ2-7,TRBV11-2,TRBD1,CASSWNRDRGYEQYF,TGTGCCAGCAGCTGGAACCGGGACAGGGGCTACGAGCAGTACTTC
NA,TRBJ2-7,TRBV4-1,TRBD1,CASSQEIGGQGRSYEQYF,TGCGCCAGCAGCCAAGAAATTGGGGGACAGGGTAGATCCTACGAGCAGTACTTC
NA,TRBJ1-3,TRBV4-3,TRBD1,CASSLRTGFHSGNTIYF,TGCGCCAGCAGCCTTAGGACAGGGTTCCACTCTGGAAACACCATATATTTT
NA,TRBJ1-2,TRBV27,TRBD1,CASSLRQGARGYTF,TGTGCCAGCAGTTTGCGACAGGGGGCGCGCGGCTACACCTTC
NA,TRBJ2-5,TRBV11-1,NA,CASTALGETQYF,TGTGCCAGCACCGCACTGGGAGAGACCCAGTACTTC
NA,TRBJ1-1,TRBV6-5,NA,CASILVGGGNTEAFF,TGTGCCAGCATCTTGGTCGGGGGGGGAAACACTGAAGCTTTCTTT
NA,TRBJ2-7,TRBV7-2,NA,CASSAGQHISYEQYF,TGTGCCAGCAGCGCGGGACAGCACATCTCCTACGAGCAGTACTTC
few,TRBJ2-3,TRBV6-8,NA,CASSYEGISTDTQYF,TGTGCCAGCAGTTACGAGGGTATCAGCACAGATACGCAGTATTTT
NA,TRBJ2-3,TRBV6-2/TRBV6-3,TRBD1,CASSYPDRGLSTDTQYF,TGTGCCAGCAGTTATCCTGACAGGGGCCTCTCCACAGATACGCAGTATTTT
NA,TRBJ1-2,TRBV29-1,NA,CSVEDPQGNYGYTF,TGCAGCGTTGAGGATCCTCAGGGTAACTATGGCTACACCTTC
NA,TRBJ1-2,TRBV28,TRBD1,CASSLPSTGVRDYGYTF,TGTGCCAGCAGTCTCCCATCGACAGGGGTTCGGGACTATGGCTACACCTTC
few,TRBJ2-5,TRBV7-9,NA,CASSPSLGGQETQYF,TGTGCCAGCAGCCCTAGCCTGGGGGGCCAGGAGACCCAGTACTTC
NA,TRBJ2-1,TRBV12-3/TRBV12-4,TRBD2,CASSQSRVAGPDEQFF,TGTGCCAGCAGCCAATCCCGGGTAGCGGGGCCAGATGAGCAGTTCTTC
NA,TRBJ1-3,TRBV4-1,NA,CASREEGAGSPNTIYF,TGCGCCAGCAGAGAGGAGGGAGCAGGTAGTCCGAACACCATATATTTT
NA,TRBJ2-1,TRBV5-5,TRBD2,CASSLRLAGVNEQFF,TGTGCCAGCAGCTTACGACTAGCGGGGGTCAATGAGCAGTTCTTC
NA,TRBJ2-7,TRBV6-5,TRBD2,CASSSLPGGSYEQYF,TGTGCCAGCAGTTCTCTTCCGGGGGGATCCTACGAGCAGTACTTC
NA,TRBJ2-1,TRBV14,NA,CASSQGFGEQFF,TGTGCCAGCAGCCAAGGTTTCGGTGAGCAGTTCTTC
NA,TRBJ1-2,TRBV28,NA,CASSSRDIYGYTF,TGTGCCAGCAGTTCCCGGGACATCTATGGCTACACCTTC
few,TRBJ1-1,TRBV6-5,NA,CASSYSPQGFTEAFF,TGTGCCAGCAGTTACTCTCCTCAGGGTTTTACTGAAGCTTTCTTT
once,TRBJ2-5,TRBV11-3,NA,CASSSGPGETQYF,TGTGCCAGCAGCTCGGGACCTGGGGAGACCCAGTACTTC
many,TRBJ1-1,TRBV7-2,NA,CASSHSTENTEAFF,TGTGCCAGCAGCCACTCTACAGAGAACACTGAAGCTTTCTTT
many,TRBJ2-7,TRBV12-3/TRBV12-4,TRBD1,CASNRLGQRHYEQYF,TGTGCCAGCAATCGACTGGGACAGAGACATTACGAGCAGTACTTC
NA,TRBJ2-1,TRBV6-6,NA,CASSYAPGATNEQFF,TGTGCCAGCAGTTACGCCCCGGGAGCAACTAATGAGCAGTTCTTC
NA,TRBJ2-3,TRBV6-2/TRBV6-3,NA,CASSYSRDNTDTQYF,TGTGCCAGCAGTTACTCCCGGGACAACACAGATACGCAGTATTTT
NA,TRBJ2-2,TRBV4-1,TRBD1,CASSQDGTGLSFSTGELFF,TGCGCCAGCAGCCAAGATGGGACAGGGCTATCATTTTCCACCGGGGAGCTGTTTTTT
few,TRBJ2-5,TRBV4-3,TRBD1,CASSQDWGQGETQYF,TGCGCCAGCAGCCAAGATTGGGGACAGGGAGAGACCCAGTACTTC
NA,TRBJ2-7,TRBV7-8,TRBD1,CASSLEGTGAYEQYF,TGTGCCAGCAGCTTAGAAGGGACAGGGGCCTACGAGCAGTACTTC
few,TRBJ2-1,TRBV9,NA,CASSVGSRGKNNEQFF,TGTGCCAGCAGCGTAGGGAGTCGAGGGAAAAACAATGAGCAGTTCTTC
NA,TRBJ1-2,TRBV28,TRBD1,CASSPGGNYGYTF,TGTGCCAGCAGCCCAGGGGGGAACTATGGCTACACCTTC
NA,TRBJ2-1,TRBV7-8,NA,CASSSRHIYLQGKDEQFF,TGTGCCAGCAGCTCTCGACACATTTACCTCCAGGGTAAAGATGAGCAGTTCTTC
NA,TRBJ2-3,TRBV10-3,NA,CAISEAPDSTDTQYF,TGTGCCATCAGTGAGGCGCCGGACAGCACAGATACGCAGTATTTT
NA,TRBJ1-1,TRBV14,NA,CASSQVTGTEAFF,TGTGCCAGCAGCCAAGTTACAGGCACTGAAGCTTTCTTT
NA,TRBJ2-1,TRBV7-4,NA,CASSLAAQAFYNEQFF,TGTGCCAGCAGCTTAGCGGCGCAGGCCTTCTACAATGAGCAGTTCTTC
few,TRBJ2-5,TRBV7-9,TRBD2,CASSLTGTSETQYF,TGTGCCAGCAGCTTAACCGGGACTAGCGAGACCCAGTACTTC
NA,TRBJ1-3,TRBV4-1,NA,CASSQAPLELSSGNTIYF,TGCGCCAGCAGCCAAGCCCCCCTCGAGTTGAGCTCTGGAAACACCATATATTTT
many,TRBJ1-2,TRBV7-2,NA,CASSSDPANYGYTF,TGTGCCAGCAGCTCTGACCCAGCTAACTATGGCTACACCTTC
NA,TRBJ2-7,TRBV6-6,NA,CASSYTQGYEQYF,TGTGCCAGCAGTTACACACAGGGTTACGAGCAGTACTTC
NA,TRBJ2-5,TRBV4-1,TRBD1,CASSHPGTGQETQYF,TGCGCCAGCAGCCACCCCGGGACAGGACAAGAGACCCAGTACTTC
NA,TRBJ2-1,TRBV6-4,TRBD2,CASSDVAGGLGEQFF,TGTGCCAGCAGTGACGTGGCGGGGGGGCTCGGTGAGCAGTTCTTC
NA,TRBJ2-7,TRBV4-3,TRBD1,CASSQDRDSPYEQYF,TGCGCCAGCAGCCAGGACCGGGACAGCCCCTACGAGCAGTACTTC
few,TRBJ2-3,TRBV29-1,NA,CSVAGTGGPDTQYF,TGCAGCGTGGCAGGGACCGGAGGTCCAGATACGCAGTATTTT
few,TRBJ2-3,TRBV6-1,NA,CASSHELKSGSYTDTQYF,TGTGCCAGCAGTCATGAATTAAAGAGCGGAAGCTACACAGATACGCAGTATTTT
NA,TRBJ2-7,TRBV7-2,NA,CASSLDPGLEEQYF,TGTGCCAGCAGCTTAGACCCAGGGCTCGAAGAGCAGTACTTC
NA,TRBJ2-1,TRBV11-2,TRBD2,CASSLRGGALNEQFF,TGTGCCAGCAGCTTACGGGGGGGGGCTCTCAATGAGCAGTTCTTC
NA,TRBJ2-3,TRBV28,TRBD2,CASRSGTSLTDTQYF,TGTGCCAGCAGATCCGGGACTAGTTTAACCGATACGCAGTATTTT
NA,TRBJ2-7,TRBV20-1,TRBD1,CSARGGTGISYEQYF,TGCAGTGCTAGAGGAGGGACAGGCATCTCCTACGAGCAGTACTTC
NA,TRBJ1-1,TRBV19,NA,CASEEGQMNTEAFF,TGTGCCAGCGAAGAAGGACAGATGAACACTGAAGCTTTCTTT
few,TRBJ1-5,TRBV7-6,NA,CASSLVRWVGRGEQPQHF,TGTGCCAGCAGCTTAGTTCGCTGGGTGGGAAGGGGGGAACAGCCCCAGCATTTT